This T cell receptor (beta chain) was sequenced during a study of cytomegalovirus exposure and HLA in healthy donors. The data were produced by immunoSEQ multiplex PCR, yet TCRdb's version contains in-frame clones alone and is incomplete. The data show some 140,000 clones, with roughly 86% seen just once and about 1.9% held by the top ten. General observations from the study: The tendency of first-cohort TCR clusters to co-occur in the 130 or so validation repertoires was identified by a subsequent analysis. There were about 160 TCR beta chains listed as cytomegalovirus-associated. Rarity marked most TCR sequences, yet some public TCRs occurred in many donors.

The germline V gene encodes CDR1 SSHAT and CDR2 FNYEAQ (reference sequence). The CDR3 contains 15 residues. Donors were drawn from the approximately 120-subject validation cohort, separate from the approximately 700-subject first cohort. Worth noting for this clone: What it binds is not known. A read error may account for a junction end that differs from germline.

Input material: PBMCs. The chain is built from TRBV7-7 and TRBJ2-1; a weak D match, TRBD1 (5 bases). The clonotype originates from a human donor in good health. The DNA for the CDR3 is TGTGCTAGCAGTCAGGGCACCTTATCCTACAATGAGCAGTTCTTC. It translates to CASSQGTLSYNEQFF.